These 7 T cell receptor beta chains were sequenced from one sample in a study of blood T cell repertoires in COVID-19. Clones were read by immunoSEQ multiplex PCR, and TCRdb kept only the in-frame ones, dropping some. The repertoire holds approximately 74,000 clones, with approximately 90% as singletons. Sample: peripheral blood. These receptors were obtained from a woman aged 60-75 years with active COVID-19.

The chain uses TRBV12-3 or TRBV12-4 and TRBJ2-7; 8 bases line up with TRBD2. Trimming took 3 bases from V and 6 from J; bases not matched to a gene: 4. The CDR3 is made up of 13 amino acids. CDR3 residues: CASSFSLAGEQYF. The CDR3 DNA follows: TGTGCCAGCAGTTTCTCCCTAGCGGGCGAGCAGTACTTC.

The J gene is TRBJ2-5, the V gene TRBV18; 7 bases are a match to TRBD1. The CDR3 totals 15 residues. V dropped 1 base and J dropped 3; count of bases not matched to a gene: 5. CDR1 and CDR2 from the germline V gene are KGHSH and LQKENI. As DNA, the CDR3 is TGTGCCAGCTCACCACGAGCCGGGACAGAAGAGACCCAGTACTTC. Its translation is CASSPRAGTEETQYF.

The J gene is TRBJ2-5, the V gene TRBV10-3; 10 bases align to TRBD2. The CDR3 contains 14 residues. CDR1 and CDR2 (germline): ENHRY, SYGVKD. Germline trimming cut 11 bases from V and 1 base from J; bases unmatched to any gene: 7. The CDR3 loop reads CAAASGSSQETQYF. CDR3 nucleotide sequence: TGTGCCGCCGCTAGCGGGAGTTCCCAAGAGACCCAGTACTTC.

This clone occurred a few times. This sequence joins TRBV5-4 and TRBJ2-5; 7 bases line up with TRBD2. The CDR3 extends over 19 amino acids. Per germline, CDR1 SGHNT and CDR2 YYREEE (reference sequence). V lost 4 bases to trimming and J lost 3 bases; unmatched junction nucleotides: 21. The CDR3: CASSHLPRGRERGKETQYF. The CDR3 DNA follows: TGTGCCAGCAGCCATCTTCCGCGAGGGCGGGAGCGAGGGAAAGAGACCCAGTACTTC. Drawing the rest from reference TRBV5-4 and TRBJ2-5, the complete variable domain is ETGVTQSPTHLIKTRGQQVTLRCSSQSGHNTVSWYQQALGQGPQFIFQYYREEENGRGNFPPRFSGLQFPNYSSELNVNALELDDSALYLCASSHLPRGRERGKETQYFGPGTRLLVL.

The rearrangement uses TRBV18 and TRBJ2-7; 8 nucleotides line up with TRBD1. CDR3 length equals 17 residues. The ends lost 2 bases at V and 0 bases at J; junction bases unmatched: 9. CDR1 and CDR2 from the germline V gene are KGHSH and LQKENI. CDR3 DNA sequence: TGTGCCAGCTCACCAATCATCGGACAGGGCATCTCCTACGAGCAGTACTTC. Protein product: CASSPIIGQGISYEQYF. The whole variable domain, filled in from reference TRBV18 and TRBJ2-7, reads NAGVMQNPRHLVRRRGQEARLRCSPMKGHSHVYWYRQLPEEGLKFMVYLQKENIIDESGMPKERFSAEFPKEGPSILRIQQVVRGDSAAYFCASSPIIGQGISYEQYFGPGTRLTVT.

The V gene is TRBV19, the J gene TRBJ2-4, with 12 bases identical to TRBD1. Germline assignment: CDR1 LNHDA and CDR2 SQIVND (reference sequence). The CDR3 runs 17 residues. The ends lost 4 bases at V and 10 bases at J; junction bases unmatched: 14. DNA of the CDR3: TGTGCCAGTAGTACAAATCCGGGACAGGGGGCTACTACAATTCAGTACTTC. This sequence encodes CASSTNPGQGATTIQYF.

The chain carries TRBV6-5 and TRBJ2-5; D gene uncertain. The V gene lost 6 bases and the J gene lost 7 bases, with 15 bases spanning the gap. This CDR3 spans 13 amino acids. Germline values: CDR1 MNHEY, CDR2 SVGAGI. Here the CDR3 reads CASSLRRPGTQYF. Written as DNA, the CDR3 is TGTGCCAGCAGCCTACGACGACCGGGGACCCAGTACTTC.